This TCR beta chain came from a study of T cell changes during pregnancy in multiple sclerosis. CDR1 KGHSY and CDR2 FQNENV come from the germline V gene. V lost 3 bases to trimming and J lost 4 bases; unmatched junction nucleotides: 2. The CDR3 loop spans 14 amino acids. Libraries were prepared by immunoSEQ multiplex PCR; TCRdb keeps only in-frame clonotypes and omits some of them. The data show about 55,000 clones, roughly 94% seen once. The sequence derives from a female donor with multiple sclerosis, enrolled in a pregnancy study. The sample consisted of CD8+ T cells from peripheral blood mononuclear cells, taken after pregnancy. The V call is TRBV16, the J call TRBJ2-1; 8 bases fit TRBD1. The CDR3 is CASSHGTGYNEQFF. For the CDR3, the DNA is TGTGCCAGCAGCCATGGGACAGGTTACAATGAGCAGTTCTTC.